This is a list of T cell receptor beta chains from one sample in a study of T cell clusters in autoimmune cytopenias. For each CDR3 protein, TCRdb gives one entry from its re-call of the multiplex PCR reads, without DNA. The listing records about 6,100 distinct CDR3 sequences. These data are also associated with another study on T cell repertoires in aging, cancer and after chemotherapy.

Material: peripheral blood. The receptors stem from a human donor in good health. Each CDR3 is given with its conserved first and last residue. Not all rows give a size; the values are once, few, many and, for expanded clones, a class.

TRBV9,.,TRBJ2-1,CASSNGQLYNEQFF
TRBV6-2/TRBV6-3,medium-sized,TRBJ2-2,CASSYERYTGELFF
TRBV7-6,medium-sized,TRBJ2-2,CASTPGRGWTGELFF
TRBV28,medium-sized,TRBJ2-2,CASSFSRGATGELFF
TRBV19,medium-sized,TRBJ2-2,CASSTPPQELFF
TRBV19,medium-sized,TRBJ2-2,CASSIGGSVSTGELFF
TRBV6-1,medium-sized,TRBJ2-1,CASSENLAYNEQFF
TRBV6-4,medium-sized,TRBJ2-6,CASSEGANSGANVLTF
TRBV4-2,.,TRBJ2-3,CASSQSPTDTQYF
TRBV29-1,medium-sized,TRBJ1-1,CSAYDPDARGAFF
TRBV19,.,TRBJ2-4,CASDVGGLTKNIQYF
TRBV5-5,.,TRBJ1-6,CASSGDSLNSPLHF
TRBV5-4,.,TRBJ1-1,CASSLGRGFRTEAFF
TRBV6-5,medium-sized,TRBJ1-1,CASSPLRVRSEAFF
TRBV5-4,medium-sized,TRBJ2-7,CASSWREGGEQYF
TRBV5-1,.,TRBJ2-7,CASSLQGYEQYF
TRBV20-1,.,TRBJ1-2,CSAWDREGYTF
TRBV6-6,.,TRBJ1-1,CASSQSTGRLNTEAFF
TRBV15,large,TRBJ2-7,CATSRLAGEEQYF
TRBV6-5,medium-sized,TRBJ1-3,CASQNTGRISGNTIYF